The 20 T cell receptor beta chains reported below all come from one sample, sequenced in a study of blood T cell repertoires in COVID-19. Sequencing used immunoSEQ multiplex PCR; TCRdb keeps in-frame clones, though not all of them. The sample records fewer than 600,000 clones, approximately 92% being singletons. The sequenced sample consisted of peripheral blood. The receptors come from a man aged 18 to 29 with COVID-19, enrolled during active disease.

This clone was seen just once. The V gene is TRBV19, the J gene TRBJ2-7, with TRBD2 matching 8 bases. Germline V gives CDR1 LNHDA, CDR2 SQIVND (reference sequence). The CDR3 is 13 amino acids. J was trimmed by 2 bases and V by 6 bases; bases with no gene match: 3. The CDR3 is CASRRAGAYEQYF. The DNA of the CDR3 is TGTGCCAGTAGAAGAGCGGGAGCCTACGAGCAGTACTTC.

The genes are TRBV27 and TRBJ2-3; TRBD1 matches at 8 bases. The CDR3 length is 13 residues. Looked up from germline, CDR1 is MNHEY and CDR2 is SMNVEV (reference sequence). Losses at the gene ends were 5 bases for V and 8 bases for J; bases not matched to a gene: 6. Here the CDR3 reads CASSLGTGGTQYF. CDR3 in DNA: TGTGCCAGCAGTCTTGGGACAGGCGGTACGCAGTATTTT.

The chain is built from TRBV19 and TRBJ2-7; TRBD1 agrees at 7 bases. Germline V gene data show CDR1 as LNHDA and CDR2 as SQIVND (reference sequence). CDR3 length: 14 residues. V lost 3 bases and J lost 3; bases outside the gene matches: 5. CDR3 in amino acids: CASSMNRGGYEQYF. Written as DNA, the CDR3 is TGTGCCAGTAGTATGAACAGGGGCGGCTACGAGCAGTACTTC.

This rearrangement joins TRBV6-4 to TRBJ2-3, with 9 bases that match TRBD2. CDR1 MRHNA and CDR2 SNTAGT come from the germline V gene. The V and J ends lost 6 bases and 5 bases, in that order; junction bases with no gene match: 12. The CDR3 is 16 amino acids. The CDR3 sequence: CASSDVIAGVIDTQYF. As DNA, the CDR3 is TGTGCCAGCAGCGACGTAATAGCGGGAGTGATAGATACGCAGTATTTT.

This sequence joins TRBV7-3 and TRBJ1-1, with no clear D. V shed 0 bases and J shed 0 bases, with 8 bases lying between them. The V gene's germline CDR1 is SGHTA and CDR2 FQGTGA. The CDR3 spans 15 residues. This CDR3 is CASSLTPGMNTEAFF. For the CDR3, the DNA is TGTGCCAGCAGCTTAACCCCAGGTATGAACACTGAAGCTTTCTTT.

The chain couples TRBV7-9 to TRBJ1-4; D is unresolved. Germline V gene data show CDR1 as SEHNR and CDR2 as FQNEAQ (reference sequence). Trimming took 5 bases from V and 0 from J, leaving 10 bases between them. This CDR3 spans 15 amino acids. The CDR3 DNA follows: TGTGCCAGCAGCGCCACGGTGTCAACTAATGAAAAACTGTTTTTT. Translated, it gives CASSATVSTNEKLFF.

The rearrangement joins TRBV7-5 to TRBJ2-6; the table assigns TRBD2, which was not confirmed against the DNA. TRBV7-5 is noted as a pseudogene. The CDR3 consists of 15 residues. CDR3 DNA: TGTGTCAGAAGCCCGGGGACTGCTGGGGCCAACGTCCTGACTTTC. This sequence encodes CVRSPGTAGANVLTF.

Turning to this clone: At one boundary the junction diverges from the germline segment, which might be a read error. The chain carries TRBV5-1 and TRBJ2-2, with TRBD2 matching 10 bases. The germline gives CDR1 SGHRS, CDR2 YFSETQ. The CDR3 has 16 amino acids. CDR3 amino acids: CASSSPGLAKTGELFF. The CDR3 DNA follows: TGCGCCAGCAGCTCTCCGGGACTAGCGAAAACCGGGGAGCTGTTTTTT.

This sequence joins TRBV7-9 and TRBJ1-1; the match to TRBD1 covers 8 bases. The germline CDR1 and CDR2 sequences are SEHNR and FQNEAQ (reference sequence). Trimming removed 2 bases from V and 6 bases from J; junction bases left unmatched: 8. The CDR3 is made up of 15 amino acids. The CDR3 region is CASSLFEQGDAEAFF. CDR3 nucleotides: TGTGCCAGCAGCTTATTTGAACAGGGGGACGCTGAAGCTTTCTTT. The variable domain in full, with the rest retrieved from reference TRBV7-9 and TRBJ1-1, is DTGVSQNPRHKITKRGQNVTFRCDPISEHNRLYWYRQTLGQGPEFLTYFQNEAQLEKSRLLSDRFSAERPKGSFSTLEIQRTEQGDSAMYLCASSLFEQGDAEAFFGQGTRLTVV.

Worth noting for this clone: This sample also contains other DNA sequences that code for the same CDR3. This chain joins TRBV5-1 and TRBJ1-5, with 7 bases lining up with TRBD1. The CDR3 is 15 residues long. Germline-derived CDR1 and CDR2 are SGHRS and YFSETQ. The V gene end was trimmed by 0 bases and the J gene end by 4 bases; junction bases not matched to a gene: 4. The CDR3 sequence is CASSLGDSLNQPQHF. CDR3 bases: TGCGCCAGCAGCTTGGGGGACAGTTTAAATCAGCCCCAGCATTTT.

V usage is TRBV19 and J usage is TRBJ1-5; 9 bases fit TRBD1. The junction had 14 bases not matched to a gene; V was cut back by 5 bases and J by 0 bases. The germline V gene encodes CDR1 LNHDA and CDR2 SQIVND (reference sequence). The CDR3 is 19 residues long. DNA of the CDR3: TGTGCCAGTAGTGGACGGACAGGGGTATCGTTTCCTAGCAATCAGCCCCAGCATTTT. It is translated as CASSGRTGVSFPSNQPQHF.

As for this clone: The junction and the germline gene differ at one end; a read error may be behind it. This chain connects TRBV6-6 to TRBJ2-7; 10 nucleotides align to TRBD1. The germline V gene has CDR1 MNHNY and CDR2 SVGAGI (reference sequence). The CDR3 has 15 residues. In DNA form, the CDR3 reads TGTGCCAGCAGTGACTCCTGGGACAGGGGTTACGAGCAGTACTTC. It translates to CASSDSWDRGYEQYF.

This clone was recorded once. The chain combines TRBV12-3 or TRBV12-4 with TRBJ2-7; 8 nucleotides agree with TRBD1. The J segment lost 8 bases and the V segment lost 3 bases, leaving 3 bases of the junction unmatched. The CDR3 is 12 residues long. The CDR3 reads CASSLTGEKQYF. Here the CDR3 DNA reads TGTGCCAGCAGTTTGACAGGGGAGAAGCAGTACTTC.

The J gene is TRBJ2-1, the V gene TRBV24-1, with 12 bases fitting TRBD2. The CDR3 is 19 residues long. Germline V lookup: CDR1 KGHDR, CDR2 SFDVKD. V lost 4 bases to trimming and J lost 3 bases; unmatched junction nucleotides: 12. This CDR3 is CATSELTSGSPSGYNEQFF. For the CDR3, the DNA is TGTGCCACCAGTGAGTTGACTAGCGGGAGTCCTAGTGGCTACAATGAGCAGTTCTTC.

The chain joins TRBV24-1 to TRBJ1-5; no firm D call. Germline V gene sequence: CDR1 KGHDR, CDR2 SFDVKD. The CDR3 length is 13 residues. V gave up 4 bases and J gave up 8 bases, with 11 bases separating them. The CDR3 DNA reads as TGTGCCACCAGTGACCGAGGTGATAAGCCCCAGCATTTT. This sequence encodes CATSDRGDKPQHF.

The table lists this clone with a count of one. The chain carries TRBV5-1 and TRBJ1-6, with D perhaps TRBD1 (5 bases). Trimming pared 3 bases from V and 0 bases from J, leaving 13 bases between. CDR3 length: 17 amino acids. Germline V gives CDR1 SGHRS, CDR2 YFSETQ. For the CDR3, the DNA is TGCGCCAGCAGCTCCTCGTCAGGGAACTCCTATAATTCACCCCTCCACTTT. Encoded protein: CASSSSSGNSYNSPLHF.

The chain uses TRBV11-3 and TRBJ2-2, with D hard to call. From germline, CDR1 is SGHNT and CDR2 YENEEA. The CDR3 covers 11 residues. V shed 6 bases and J shed 5 bases, with 4 bases lying between them. The CDR3 here is CASRLTGELFF. Here the CDR3 DNA reads TGTGCCAGCAGACTAACCGGGGAGCTGTTTTTT.

This clone was observed a single time. The chain employs TRBV9 and TRBJ2-1, with D perhaps matching TRBD2 (7 bases). The CDR3 is 15 amino acids. Germline loops: CDR1 SGDLS, CDR2 YYNGEE. V lost 0 bases, J lost 6 bases, and 13 bases lay in between. The CDR3 DNA follows: TGTGCCAGCAGCGTAGGAGGACTAGGGGGCAATGAGCAGTTCTTC. Translation gives CASSVGGLGGNEQFF.

In the case of this clone: A junction boundary mismatches the germline segment, possibly from a read error. The chain uses TRBV7-7 and TRBJ2-1, with 9 bases that match TRBD2. CDR1 is SSHAT, CDR2 FNYEAQ, per germline (reference sequence). This CDR3 region has 16 residues. CDR3 sequence reads: CASSLGSGRGYNEQFF. CDR3 bases: TGTGCTAGCAGCTTAGGTAGCGGGAGAGGGTACAATGAGCAGTTCTTC.

The V gene is TRBV5-4, the J gene TRBJ2-3; the match to TRBD2 covers 8 bases. V dropped 0 bases and J dropped 4; count of bases not matched to a gene: 7. The CDR3 totals 16 residues. Germline V gives CDR1 SGHNT, CDR2 YYREEE (reference sequence). The CDR3: CASSLAAGAIADTQYF. The CDR3 DNA follows: TGTGCCAGCAGCTTGGCAGCGGGAGCCATCGCAGATACGCAGTATTTT.